This T cell receptor beta chain was obtained from a study of T cell responses to AZD1222 COVID-19 vaccine. General study points: Repertoire collection took place solely once the T cell response had peaked. The donor cohort was predominantly white British with a female majority, and clonal diversity may have been underestimated.

Method: immunoSEQ multiplex PCR; TCRdb's copy keeps in-frame clones and lacks some. The data show about 200,000 clones, 93% seen once. Remarks on this clone: Its antigen is as yet unknown. Other DNA sequences in this specimen translate into the identical CDR3.

Material: peripheral blood, obtained 28 days after the second AZD1222 dose. The TCR sequence derives from an adult who received the AZD1222 COVID-19 vaccine.

The CDR3 nucleotides are TGTGCCAGCAGCCAAGTTCGAGAGACCCAGTACTTC. Its protein product is CASSQVRETQYF. J is TRBJ2-5 and V is TRBV3-1 (or the pseudogene TRBV3-2); D ambiguous. The CDR3 loop spans 12 amino acids. The ends were cut back, 1 base at V and 4 bases at J, with 4 bases in the middle. Germline V gene sequence: CDR1 LGHDT, CDR2 YNNKEL (reference sequence).